This T cell receptor (beta chain) is from a study of T cell responses to AZD1222 COVID-19 vaccine. TCRdb's copy holds only in-frame clones and misses some; the assay was immunoSEQ multiplex PCR. The data show tens of thousands of clones, 70% to 90% seen once. Trimming took 4 bases from V and 6 from J, leaving 9 bases between them. Germline CDR1 is GTSNPN and CDR2 is SVGIG (reference sequence). The CDR3 covers 12 residues. The chain has TRBV30 and TRBJ2-2; no reliable D call. The TCR sequence derives from an adult in good health. Sequencing used peripheral blood, obtained on day 0 of AZD1222 vaccination. CDR3 amino acids: CAWNLRAGELFF. CDR3 in DNA: TGTGCCTGGAATTTGCGAGCCGGGGAGCTGTTTTTT.